The clone carrying this T cell receptor (beta chain) appeared a single time. This specimen belongs to a study of immune evolution from preneoplasia to lung adenocarcinoma. TCRdb's copy holds only in-frame clones and misses some; the assay was immunoSEQ multiplex PCR. Found here are some 9,100 clones, 75% to 85% of them singletons; the top ten hold roughly 9%. Trimming removed 2 bases from V and 1 base from J, with 3 bases in between. CDR3 length equals 13 residues. Per germline, CDR1 MNHEY and CDR2 SVGAGI. The sample comprised FFPE minimally invasive lung adenocarcinoma tissue. The receptor comes from an older donor with lung adenocarcinoma. The gene calls are TRBV6-5 and TRBJ1-5, with no clear D. The CDR3 sequence is CASSYGSNQPQHF. DNA for the CDR3: TGTGCCAGCAGTTACGGAAGCAATCAGCCCCAGCATTTT.